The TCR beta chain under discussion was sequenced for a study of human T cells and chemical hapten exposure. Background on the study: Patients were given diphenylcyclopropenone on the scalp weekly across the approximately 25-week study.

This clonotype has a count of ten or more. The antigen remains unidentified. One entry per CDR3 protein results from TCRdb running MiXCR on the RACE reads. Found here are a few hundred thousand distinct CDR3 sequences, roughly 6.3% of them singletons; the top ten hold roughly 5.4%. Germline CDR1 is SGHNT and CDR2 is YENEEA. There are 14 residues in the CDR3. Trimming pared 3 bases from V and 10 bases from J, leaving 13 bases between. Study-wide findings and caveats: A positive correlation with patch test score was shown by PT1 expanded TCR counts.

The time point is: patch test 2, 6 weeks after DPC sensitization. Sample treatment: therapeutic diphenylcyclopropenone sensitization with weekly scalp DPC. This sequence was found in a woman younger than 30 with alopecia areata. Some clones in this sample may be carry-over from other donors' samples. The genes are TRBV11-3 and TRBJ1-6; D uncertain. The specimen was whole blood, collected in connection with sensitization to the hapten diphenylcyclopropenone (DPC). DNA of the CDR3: TGTGCCAGCAGCTTGGGAGCTGGCGGCTCACCCCTCCACTTT. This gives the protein CASSLGAGGSPLHF. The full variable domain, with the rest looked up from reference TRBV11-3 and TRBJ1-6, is EAGVVQSPRYKIIEKKQPVAFWCNPISGHNTLYWYLQNLGQGPELLIRYENEEAVDDSQLPKDRFSAERLKGVDSTLKIQPAELGDSAVYLCASSLGAGGSPLHFGNGTRLTVT.